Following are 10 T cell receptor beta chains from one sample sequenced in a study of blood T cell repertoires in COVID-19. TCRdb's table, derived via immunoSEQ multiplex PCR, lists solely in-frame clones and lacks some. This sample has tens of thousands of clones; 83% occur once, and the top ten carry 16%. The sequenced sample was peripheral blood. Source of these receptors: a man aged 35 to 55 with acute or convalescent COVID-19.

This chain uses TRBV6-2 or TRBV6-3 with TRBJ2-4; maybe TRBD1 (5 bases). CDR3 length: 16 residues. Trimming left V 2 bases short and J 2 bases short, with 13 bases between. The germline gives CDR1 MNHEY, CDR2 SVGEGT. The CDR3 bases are TGTGCCAGCAGTTACGGGGTAGGGGTCACCAAAAACATTCAGTACTTC. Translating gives CASSYGVGVTKNIQYF.

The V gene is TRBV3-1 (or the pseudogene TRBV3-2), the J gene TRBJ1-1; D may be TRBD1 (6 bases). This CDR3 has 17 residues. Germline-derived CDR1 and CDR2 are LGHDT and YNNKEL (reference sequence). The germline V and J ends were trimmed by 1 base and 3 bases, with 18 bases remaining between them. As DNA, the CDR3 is TGTGCCAGCAGCCAAGGATATGGGGGGGGCCTTTACACTGAAGCTTTCTTT. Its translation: CASSQGYGGGLYTEAFF.

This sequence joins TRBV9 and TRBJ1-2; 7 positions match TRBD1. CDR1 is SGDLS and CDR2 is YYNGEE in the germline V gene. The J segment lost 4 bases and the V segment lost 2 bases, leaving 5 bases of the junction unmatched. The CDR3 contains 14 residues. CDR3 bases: TGTGCCAGCAGCGTTAACAGGGGCCCCTATGGCTACACCTTC. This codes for CASSVNRGPYGYTF.

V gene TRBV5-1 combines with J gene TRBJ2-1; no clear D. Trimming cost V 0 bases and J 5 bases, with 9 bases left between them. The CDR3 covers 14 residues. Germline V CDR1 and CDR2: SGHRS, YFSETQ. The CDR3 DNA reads TGCGCCAGCAGCTTGGTCCCCCCAAACAATGAGCAGTTCTTC. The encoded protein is CASSLVPPNNEQFF.

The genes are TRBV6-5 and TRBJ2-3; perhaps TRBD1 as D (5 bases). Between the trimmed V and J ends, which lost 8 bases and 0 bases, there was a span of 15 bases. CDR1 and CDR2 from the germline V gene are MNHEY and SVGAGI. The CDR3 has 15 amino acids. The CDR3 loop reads CASVPRAASTDTQYF. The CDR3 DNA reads TGTGCCAGCGTCCCCAGGGCTGCTAGCACAGATACGCAGTATTTT.

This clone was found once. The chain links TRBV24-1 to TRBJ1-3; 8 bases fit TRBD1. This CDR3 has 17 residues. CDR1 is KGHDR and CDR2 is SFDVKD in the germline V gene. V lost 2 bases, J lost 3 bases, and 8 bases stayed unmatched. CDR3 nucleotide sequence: TGTGCCACCAGTGATTCCCCCGGGACAGGTGATGGAAACACCATATATTTT. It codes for CATSDSPGTGDGNTIYF.

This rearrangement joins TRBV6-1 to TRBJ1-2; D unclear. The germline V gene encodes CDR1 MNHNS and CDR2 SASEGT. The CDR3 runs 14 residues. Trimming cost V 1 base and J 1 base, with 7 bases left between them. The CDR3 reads CASSEGARNYGYTF. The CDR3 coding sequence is TGTGCCAGCAGTGAAGGGGCCCGTAACTATGGCTACACCTTC.

The CDR3 nucleotides read TGTGCCAGCAGCCAAGATGTACGAGGAGAGACCCAGTACTTC. Translated, it gives CASSQDVRGETQYF. This chain joins TRBV3-1 (or the pseudogene TRBV3-2) and TRBJ2-5; D unclear. The CDR3 runs 14 residues. Trimming removed 0 bases from V and 4 bases from J, with 9 bases in between. CDR1 is LGHDT and CDR2 is YNNKEL in the germline V gene (reference sequence).

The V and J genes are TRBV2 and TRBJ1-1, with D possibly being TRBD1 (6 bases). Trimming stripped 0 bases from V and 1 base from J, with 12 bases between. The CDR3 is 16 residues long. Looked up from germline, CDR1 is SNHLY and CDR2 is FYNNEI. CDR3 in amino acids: CASSEALRGGNTEAFF. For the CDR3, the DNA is TGTGCCAGCAGTGAAGCGCTTAGGGGGGGGAACACTGAAGCTTTCTTT. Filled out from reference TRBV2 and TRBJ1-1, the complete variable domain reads EPEVTQTPSHQVTQMGQEVILRCVPISNHLYFYWYRQILGQKVEFLVSFYNNEISEKSEIFDDQFSVERPDGSNFTLKIRSTKLEDSAMYFCASSEALRGGNTEAFFGQGTRLTVV.

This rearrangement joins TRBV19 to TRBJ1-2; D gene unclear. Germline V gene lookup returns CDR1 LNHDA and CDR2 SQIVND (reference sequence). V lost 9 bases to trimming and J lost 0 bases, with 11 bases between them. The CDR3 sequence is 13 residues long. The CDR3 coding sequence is TGTGCCAGCAGGACGGGAGCTAACTATGGCTACACCTTC. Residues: CASRTGANYGYTF.